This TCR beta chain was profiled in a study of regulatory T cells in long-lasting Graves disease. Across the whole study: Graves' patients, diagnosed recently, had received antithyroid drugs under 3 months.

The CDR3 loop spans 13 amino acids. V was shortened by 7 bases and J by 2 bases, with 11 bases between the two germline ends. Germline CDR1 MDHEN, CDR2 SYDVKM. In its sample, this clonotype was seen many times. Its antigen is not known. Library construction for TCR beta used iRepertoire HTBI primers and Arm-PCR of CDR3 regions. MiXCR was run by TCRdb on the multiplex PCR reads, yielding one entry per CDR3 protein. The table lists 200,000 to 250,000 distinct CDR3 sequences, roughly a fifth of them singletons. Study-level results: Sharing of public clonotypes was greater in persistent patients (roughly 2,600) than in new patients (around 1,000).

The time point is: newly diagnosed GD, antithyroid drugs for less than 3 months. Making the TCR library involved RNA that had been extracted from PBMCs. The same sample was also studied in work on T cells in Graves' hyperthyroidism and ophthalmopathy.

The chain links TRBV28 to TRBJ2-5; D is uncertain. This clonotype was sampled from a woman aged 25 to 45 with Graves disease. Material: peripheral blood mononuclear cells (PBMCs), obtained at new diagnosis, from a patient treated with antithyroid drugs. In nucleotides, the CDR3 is TGTGCCAGCACCTCACCACCGCAAGAGACCCAGTACTTC. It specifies CASTSPPQETQYF.